Listed here are 28 T cell receptor beta chains from one sample, sequenced in a study of shared clonotypes between healthy human individuals. Generated by immunoSEQ multiplex PCR, the TCRdb table keeps only in-frame clones and is missing some. Of a few million clones in the sample, approximately 93% were seen once. Sequencing was carried out using naive CD4+ T cells from PBMCs. Sample subset: CD45RA+ positively selected. The receptor source for this set is a man in his late teens or twenties in good health. Some clones in this sample may be carry-over from other donors' samples.

This rearrangement joins TRBV7-9 to TRBJ1-2, with D maybe TRBD1 (5 bases). CDR1 and CDR2 (germline): SEHNR, FQNEAQ (reference sequence). V gave up 5 bases and J gave up 7 bases, with 11 bases separating them. The CDR3 extends over 12 amino acids. The CDR3 spells CASSPGMSGYTF. The CDR3 coding sequence is TGTGCCAGCAGCCCAGGGATGAGTGGCTACACCTTC.

The V and J genes are TRBV7-2 and TRBJ2-6, with TRBD1 as a possible D gene (5 bases). The ends were cut back, 10 bases at V and 0 bases at J, with 7 bases in the middle. CDR1 and CDR2 (germline): SGHTA, FQGNSA. The CDR3 is made up of 13 amino acids. The chain's CDR3 is CATDSSGANVLTF. In DNA form, the CDR3 reads TGTGCCACCGACAGCTCTGGGGCCAACGTCCTGACTTTC.

The chain uses TRBV7-9 and TRBJ2-5; TRBD2 matches at 11 bases. CDR1 is SEHNR and CDR2 is FQNEAQ in the germline V gene (reference sequence). The V and J ends lost 4 bases and 11 bases, in that order; junction bases with no gene match: 6. The length of the CDR3 is 13 residues. This CDR3 is CASSSIAGGEQYF. CDR3 nucleotide sequence: TGTGCCAGCAGCTCCATAGCGGGGGGGGAGCAGTACTTC.

This clone was found once. The chain combines TRBV19 with TRBJ2-3; no definite D call. Trimming pared 8 bases from V and 5 bases from J, leaving 14 bases between. The CDR3 runs to 13 residues. Germline V gene data show CDR1 as LNHDA and CDR2 as SQIVND (reference sequence). CDR3 coding DNA: TGTGCCAGTCAGGCGGTGCCCGGAGATACGCAGTATTTT. Translated: CASQAVPGDTQYF.

The rearrangement joins TRBV5-1 to TRBJ1-2, with D hard to call. Trimming removed 0 bases at V and 2 bases at J, with 11 bases between. Germline values: CDR1 SGHRS, CDR2 YFSETQ. The CDR3 length is 15 residues. In DNA form, the CDR3 reads TGCGCCAGCAGCTTGGTCCCGAGAGGAAACTATGGCTACACCTTC. This gives the protein CASSLVPRGNYGYTF.

The chain employs TRBV28 and TRBJ2-7; D might be TRBD1 or TRBD2, each matching 7 bases. CDR1 MDHEN and CDR2 SYDVKM come from the germline V gene. This CDR3 is 16 amino acids long. Trimming took 6 bases from V and 0 from J, leaving 18 bases between them. The CDR3 nucleotides read TGTGCCAGCAGGATCGGGGGGACAGCCGGCTCCTACGAGCAGTACTTC. Residues: CASRIGGTAGSYEQYF.

V gene TRBV5-4 combines with J gene TRBJ1-1; TRBD1 matches 11 bases. This CDR3 is built from 15 residues. Trimming removed 0 bases from V and 4 bases from J; junction bases left unmatched: 2. Germline values: CDR1 SGHNT, CDR2 YYREEE (reference sequence). In nucleotides, the CDR3 is TGTGCCAGCAGCTTGGCCGGGACAGGGGGCACTGAAGCTTTCTTT. Protein: CASSLAGTGGTEAFF.

With respect to this clone: Other DNA sequences in the same sample also yield this CDR3. This chain links TRBV19 with TRBJ2-7, with TRBD1 matching over 9 bases. Germline CDR1 is LNHDA and CDR2 is SQIVND (reference sequence). The CDR3 totals 13 residues. V dropped 5 bases and J dropped 3; count of bases not matched to a gene: 2. The CDR3 DNA is TGTGCCAGTAGTTCGACAGGGGGCTACGAGCAGTACTTC. Translated: CASSSTGGYEQYF.

The rearrangement links TRBV5-1 to TRBJ2-1; D assignment may be TRBD1 or TRBD2 (6 bases each). Trimming stripped 2 bases from V and 9 bases from J, with 15 bases between. Germline values: CDR1 SGHRS, CDR2 YFSETQ. This CDR3 comprises 14 residues. CDR3: CASSLRGASSEQFF. The CDR3 DNA sequence: TGCGCCAGCAGCTTAAGGGGGGCCAGTAGTGAGCAGTTCTTC.

This clone was seen once. The chain recombines TRBV21-1 with TRBJ2-7; the table gives TRBD2 as D, unverified against the DNA. TRBV21-1 represents a pseudogene. CDR3 length: 14 amino acids. CDR3 nucleotide sequence: TGTGCCAGCAGCCCCCGCCCGAGGGGGGGCGAGCAGTACTTC. It translates to CASSPRPRGGEQYF.

The chain recombines TRBV5-1 with TRBJ1-1; D is unclear. The ends were cut back, 0 bases at V and 0 bases at J, with 9 bases in the middle. This CDR3 contains 15 residues. From germline, CDR1 is SGHRS and CDR2 YFSETQ. CDR3: CASSLAAQMNTEAFF. The DNA of the CDR3 is TGCGCCAGCAGCTTGGCGGCGCAGATGAACACTGAAGCTTTCTTT.

This clone was counted once. The chain is built from TRBV6-1 and TRBJ2-7, with D uncertain. This CDR3 spans 13 amino acids. V gave up 10 bases and J gave up 3 bases, with 16 bases separating them. Germline values: CDR1 MNHNS, CDR2 SASEGT. CDR3 in amino acids: CAISIGILYEQYF. The CDR3 DNA reads as TGTGCCATCTCGATTGGGATCCTCTACGAGCAGTACTTC.

The chain links TRBV4-1 to TRBJ1-6; no firm D call. CDR1 is MGHRA and CDR2 is YSYEKL in the germline V gene. With 4 bases removed from V and 9 bases from J, the gap between germline ends came to 19 bases. The CDR3 runs to 16 residues. CDR3 protein: CASSLIPGIVGSPLHF. The CDR3 DNA sequence: TGCGCCAGCAGCCTCATTCCCGGGATAGTGGGTTCACCCCTCCACTTT.

The chain recombines TRBV7-9 with TRBJ1-4, with 11 bases matching TRBD1. Per germline, CDR1 SEHNR and CDR2 FQNEAQ (reference sequence). The CDR3 length is 16 residues. V lost 1 base to trimming and J lost 4 bases; unmatched junction nucleotides: 2. For the CDR3, the DNA is TGTGCCAGCAGCTTAGATGGGACAGGGGGTAATGAAAAACTGTTTTTT. It is translated as CASSLDGTGGNEKLFF. The full variable domain, rest sourced from reference TRBV7-9 and TRBJ1-4, is DTGVSQNPRHKITKRGQNVTFRCDPISEHNRLYWYRQTLGQGPEFLTYFQNEAQLEKSRLLSDRFSAERPKGSFSTLEIQRTEQGDSAMYLCASSLDGTGGNEKLFFGSGTQLSVL.

The chain combines TRBV7-9 with TRBJ1-5, with D unresolved. Deletions cut 1 base from V and 6 bases from J, with 7 bases between. This CDR3 contains 13 residues. Germline values: CDR1 SEHNR, CDR2 FQNEAQ (reference sequence). The CDR3 DNA is TGTGCCAGCAGCTTAGATAATAGTCAGCCCCAGCATTTT. It specifies CASSLDNSQPQHF.

The chain uses TRBV6-6 and TRBJ2-5; 7 bases align to TRBD1. Losses at the gene ends were 6 bases for V and 13 bases for J; bases not matched to a gene: 8. This CDR3 region has 11 residues. Germline assignment: CDR1 MNHNY and CDR2 SVGAGI (reference sequence). The CDR3 spells CASSEGNRGYF. CDR3 in DNA: TGTGCCAGCAGCGAAGGGAACAGGGGGTACTTC.

The V gene is TRBV9, the J gene TRBJ2-5; 11 bases agree with TRBD2. J gave up 3 bases and V 0 bases, and 7 bases lay outside the gene matches. The length of the CDR3 is 17 residues. Germline values: CDR1 SGDLS, CDR2 YYNGEE. For the CDR3, the DNA is TGTGCCAGCAGCGTAGCCCTAGCGGGAGGCCCCGAAGAGACCCAGTACTTC. Residues: CASSVALAGGPEETQYF.

The rearrangement uses TRBV30 and TRBJ2-7; 8 bases align to TRBD2. Trimming cost V 1 base and J 2 bases; bases outside gene matches: 10. Germline V gives CDR1 GTSNPN, CDR2 SVGIG (reference sequence). The CDR3 has 16 amino acids. The CDR3 DNA follows: TGTGCCTGGAGTGCAGCTCTAGCGGGTGGAACCTACGAGCAGTACTTC. Translated, it gives CAWSAALAGGTYEQYF.

On this clone itself: This specimen includes other DNA sequences encoding the same CDR3. This sequence joins TRBV6-1 and TRBJ1-3, with D possibly being TRBD1 (5 bases). The CDR3 is 14 amino acids. V was cut by 2 bases and J by 4 bases, with 9 bases left in between. The germline CDR1 and CDR2 sequences are MNHNS and SASEGT. CDR3 region: CASSERGSGNTIYF. In DNA, the CDR3 is TGTGCCAGCAGTGAACGGGGGTCGGGAAACACCATATATTTT.

The chain combines TRBV28 with TRBJ2-5; 9 nucleotides align to TRBD1. V shed 6 bases, J shed 2 bases, and the junction held 7 bases outside the gene matches. Germline V gives CDR1 MDHEN, CDR2 SYDVKM. The CDR3 extends over 15 amino acids. The CDR3 sequence is CASRPGTGWQETQYF. For the CDR3, the DNA is TGTGCCAGCAGACCCGGGACAGGGTGGCAAGAGACCCAGTACTTC.

This chain uses TRBV7-8 with TRBJ1-5, with 11 positions matching TRBD1. Germline trimming cut 5 bases from V and 5 bases from J; bases unmatched to any gene: 8. The CDR3 is 16 residues long. Per the germline V gene, CDR1 is SGHVS and CDR2 is FQNEAQ. In DNA, the CDR3 is TGTGCCAGCAGCCCTCGACGGACAGGGGGCCATCAGCCCCAGCATTTT. Translating it yields CASSPRRTGGHQPQHF.

The CDR3, as DNA: TGTGCCAGCACCCCGGCAGGGGCCCCAACTAATGAAAAACTGTTTTTT. Protein sequence: CASTPAGAPTNEKLFF. V is TRBV28 and J is TRBJ1-4; possibly TRBD1 for D (6 bases). The germline gives CDR1 MDHEN, CDR2 SYDVKM. V was shortened by 7 bases and J by 0 bases, with 15 bases between the two germline ends. CDR3 length: 16 amino acids.

The chain combines TRBV6-1 with TRBJ1-2; tentatively, D is TRBD1 (5 bases). Per germline, CDR1 MNHNS and CDR2 SASEGT. Trimming cost V 8 bases and J 6 bases, with 16 bases left between them. The CDR3 spans 13 residues. CDR3 in amino acids: CASERGVLDGYTF. Written as DNA, the CDR3 is TGTGCCAGCGAACGAGGGGTCTTGGATGGCTACACCTTC.

This chain uses TRBV19 with TRBJ1-5; D remains ambiguous. Trimming took 4 bases from V and 4 from J, leaving 14 bases between them. Germline CDR1 is LNHDA and CDR2 is SQIVND (reference sequence). The CDR3 consists of 15 residues. CDR3 loop: CASSTYPGMNQPQHF. CDR3 DNA: TGTGCCAGTAGTACCTATCCGGGAATGAATCAGCCCCAGCATTTT.

This clone was detected once. The chain carries TRBV2 and TRBJ2-3, with 7 positions matching TRBD2. The ends lost 4 bases at V and 0 bases at J; junction bases unmatched: 4. The CDR3 has 15 residues. Germline-derived CDR1 and CDR2 are SNHLY and FYNNEI. CDR3 sequence: CASSGGRYSTDTQYF. CDR3 coding DNA: TGTGCCAGCAGTGGCGGGAGATATAGCACAGATACGCAGTATTTT.

The sample holds a few counts of this clone. V and J are TRBV18 and TRBJ1-2; D is unclear. Trimming cost V 6 bases and J 4 bases, with 12 bases left between them. From germline, CDR1 is KGHSH and CDR2 LQKENI. The CDR3 spans 13 residues. The CDR3 sequence: CASSLARTYGYTF. The CDR3 bases are TGTGCCAGCTCCCTTGCGCGGACCTATGGCTACACCTTC. Full variable domain (remainder filled in from reference TRBV18 and TRBJ1-2): NAGVMQNPRHLVRRRGQEARLRCSPMKGHSHVYWYRQLPEEGLKFMVYLQKENIIDESGMPKERFSAEFPKEGPSILRIQQVVRGDSAAYFCASSLARTYGYTFGSGTRLTVV.

This clone was recorded a few times. The chain uses TRBV4-2 and TRBJ2-2; 7 positions match TRBD1. The germline gives CDR1 LGHNA, CDR2 YNFKEQ. The ends lost 4 bases at V and 3 bases at J; junction bases unmatched: 2. This CDR3 spans 14 amino acids. CDR3 amino acids: CASSRDRDTGELFF. The DNA of the CDR3 is TGTGCCAGCAGCCGGGACAGAGACACCGGGGAGCTGTTTTTT.

The CDR3 nucleotides are TGTGCCAGCAGTTTCTGGGGTCGGGACTTTAATTCACCCCTCCACTTT. This translates into CASSFWGRDFNSPLHF. This sequence joins TRBV28 and TRBJ1-6, with a weak D call TRBD1 (5 bases). V lost 3 bases and J lost 6, with 15 bases in between. Looked up from germline, CDR1 is MDHEN and CDR2 is SYDVKM. This CDR3 is 16 amino acids long.